This T cell receptor beta chain was identified in a study of Graves' ophthalmopathy and Graves' hyperthyroidism. In donors with ophthalmopathy, activity was moderate-to-severe, with CAS ≥3, NOSPECS ≥4 and duration under 3 months. PBMCs came from 10 ml of fresh peripheral blood. This clonotype has a count of ten or more. No antigen is known for it. The study amplified TCR beta CDR3 regions using RNA transcripts. Second-round multiplex PCR followed a first-round RT-PCR using HTBI primers. In TCRdb, the multiplex PCR reads were re-called with MiXCR into one record per CDR3 protein. The data show approximately 640,000 distinct CDR3 sequences, about two fifths seen once. Study-wide results and limits: Stable hyperthyroidism and ophthalmopathy were told apart by a 13-signature model, which achieved about 88% sensitivity and around 80% specificity. Among thyroid clonotypes expanded above 0.001 frequency, most also appeared in blood.

The receptor was derived from an adult man with Graves' ophthalmopathy. The sequencing input was peripheral blood.

The CDR3 loop reads CATSLEGSYEQYF. The CDR3 DNA follows: TGTGCCACCAGCCTTGAGGGCTCCTACGAGCAGTACTTC. This chain connects TRBV15 to TRBJ2-7, with D tentatively TRBD2 (5 bases). Between the trimmed V and J ends, which lost 5 bases and 0 bases, there was a span of 8 bases. The CDR3 sequence is 13 residues long. From germline, CDR1 is LNHNV and CDR2 YYDKDF (reference sequence). Variable domain in full (rest from reference TRBV15 and TRBJ2-7): DAMVIQNPRYQVTQFGKPVTLSCSQTLNHNVMYWYQQKSSQAPKLLFHYYDKDFNNEADTPDNFQSRRPNTSFCFLDIRSPGLGDTAMYLCATSLEGSYEQYFGPGTRLTVT.